Below are 31 T cell receptor beta chains sequenced from a single sample in a study of blood T cell repertoires in COVID-19. Clones were read by immunoSEQ multiplex PCR, and TCRdb kept only the in-frame ones, dropping some. This sample has approximately 350,000 clones; around 87% occur once, and the top ten carry roughly 6.3%. Sample: peripheral blood. The receptors here all came from a woman in her 50s with COVID-19, enrolled during active disease.

This clone showed up just a few times. The rearrangement uses TRBV5-6 and TRBJ1-2; no clear D gene. V lost 0 bases, J lost 8 bases, and 11 bases lay in between. Germline CDR1 SGHDT, CDR2 YYEEEE. The CDR3 runs to 13 residues. In DNA form, the CDR3 reads TGTGCCAGCAGCTTGGCCCAGGTGGTCGGCTACACCTTC. Amino acid sequence: CASSLAQVVGYTF.

This chain links TRBV11-3 with TRBJ2-5; D not certain. CDR1 is SGHNT and CDR2 is YENEEA in the germline V gene. With 4 bases removed from V and 4 bases from J, the gap between germline ends came to 16 bases. CDR3 size: 15 residues. The CDR3 spells CASSSPILFGETQYF. For the CDR3, the DNA is TGTGCCAGCAGCTCCCCCATCCTTTTCGGAGAGACCCAGTACTTC.

This clone was seen just once. The genes are TRBV27 and TRBJ2-7; 8 bases fit TRBD1. Germline trimming cut 5 bases from V and 3 bases from J; bases unmatched to any gene: 9. This CDR3 comprises 15 residues. CDR1 and CDR2 (germline): MNHEY, SMNVEV (reference sequence). The CDR3 bases are TGTGCCAGCAGTCCCTCCGGGACAGGACACTACGAGCAGTACTTC. This codes for CASSPSGTGHYEQYF.

The genes are TRBV15 and TRBJ2-3; 10 bases are a match to TRBD2. The CDR3 consists of 18 residues. Trimming at V came to 1 base and at J to 0 bases, leaving 7 bases not matched to a gene. CDR1 LNHNV and CDR2 YYDKDF come from the germline V gene (reference sequence). The CDR3 sequence: CATSRAFGTSDSTDTQYF. The CDR3 DNA sequence: TGTGCCACCAGCAGAGCTTTCGGGACTAGCGACAGCACAGATACGCAGTATTTT.

V is TRBV27 and J is TRBJ1-4; 7 bases line up with TRBD1. Germline CDR1 MNHEY, CDR2 SMNVEV (reference sequence). The CDR3 spans 14 residues. J lost 7 bases, V lost 5 bases, and 7 bases had no gene match. The CDR3 DNA is TGTGCCAGCAGTCTTCGGGAGGGGGCTGAAAAACTGTTTTTT. This encodes CASSLREGAEKLFF.

The V call is TRBV7-3, the J call TRBJ2-1; 9 nucleotides match TRBD2. Losses at the gene ends were 0 bases for V and 10 bases for J; bases not matched to a gene: 4. Per germline, CDR1 SGHTA and CDR2 FQGTGA. This CDR3 is 14 amino acids long. CDR3 in DNA: TGTGCCAGCAGCTTAACTAGCGGGAGTATAGAGCAGTTCTTC. It codes for CASSLTSGSIEQFF.

The J gene is TRBJ2-5, the V gene TRBV7-9; D may be TRBD1 (6 bases). From germline, CDR1 is SEHNR and CDR2 FQNEAQ (reference sequence). The CDR3 has 17 amino acids. V was clipped by 1 base and J by 0 bases, with 15 bases between them. The CDR3 reads CASSLVRTVQYQETQYF. The CDR3 coding sequence is TGTGCCAGCAGCTTAGTTAGGACAGTGCAGTACCAAGAGACCCAGTACTTC.

The rearrangement joins TRBV20-1 to TRBJ2-1; no firm D call. Trimming pared 4 bases from V and 6 bases from J, leaving 7 bases between. Looked up from germline, CDR1 is DFQATT and CDR2 is SNEGSKA (reference sequence). The CDR3 is made up of 11 amino acids. CDR3 loop: CSAMGRNEQFF. The CDR3 DNA reads as TGCAGTGCTATGGGCCGCAATGAGCAGTTCTTC.

This chain connects TRBV6-5 to TRBJ1-1; 9 nucleotides agree with TRBD1. The V and J ends lost 6 bases and 6 bases, in that order; junction bases with no gene match: 8. This CDR3 contains 14 residues. CDR1 and CDR2 (germline): MNHEY, SVGAGI. CDR3 in amino acids: CASSFGQGSSEAFF. The CDR3 coding sequence is TGTGCCAGCAGCTTCGGACAGGGGTCGTCTGAAGCTTTCTTT.

The table lists this clone with a few counts. In DNA form, the CDR3 reads TGTGCCTGGAGTCCAACTAGCGGGAGGGCCGCAGATACGCAGTATTTT. Its translation is CAWSPTSGRAADTQYF. The chain is built from TRBV30 and TRBJ2-3; 13 positions match TRBD2. V shed 2 bases, J shed 4 bases, and the junction held 6 bases outside the gene matches. The CDR3 runs to 16 residues. Germline-derived CDR1 and CDR2 are GTSNPN and SVGIG (reference sequence).

Concerning this clone: This CDR3 is also generated by other DNA sequences in the sample. The rearrangement links TRBV5-4 to TRBJ2-7; 13 nucleotides agree with TRBD2. V shed 4 bases and J 4 bases; nucleotides not matched to a gene: 5. CDR3 size: 15 residues. Per the germline V gene, CDR1 is SGHNT and CDR2 is YYREEE (reference sequence). The CDR3, as DNA: TGTGCCAGCAGCACCCGGACTAGCGGGAGTTACGAGCAGTACTTC. This sequence encodes CASSTRTSGSYEQYF.

This clone was detected only a few times. The rearrangement links TRBV15 to TRBJ2-7, with 9 bases that match TRBD1. Trimming removed 6 bases from V and 2 bases from J; junction bases left unmatched: 5. Per the germline V gene, CDR1 is LNHNV and CDR2 is YYDKDF (reference sequence). The CDR3 runs to 14 residues. CDR3 coding DNA: TGTGCCACCAGACCTCGGACAGGGGCCTACGAGCAGTACTTC. Translation gives CATRPRTGAYEQYF.

The chain links TRBV27 to TRBJ2-3, with D tentatively TRBD2 (5 bases). Between the trimmed V and J ends, which lost 6 bases and 0 bases, there was a span of 10 bases. In germline, CDR1 is MNHEY, CDR2 SMNVEV (reference sequence). The CDR3 consists of 14 residues. The CDR3 here is CASSPGLSTDTQYF. CDR3 nucleotides: TGTGCCAGCAGCCCGGGGTTGAGCACAGATACGCAGTATTTT.

Here the CDR3 DNA reads TGTGCCAGCAGCCGCCCCCCCGGGACTAGCGGGTCTAATGAGCAGTTCTTC. This codes for CASSRPPGTSGSNEQFF. J is TRBJ2-1 and V is TRBV3-1 (or the pseudogene TRBV3-2), with 12 bases aligning to TRBD2. The length of the CDR3 is 17 residues. The V gene's germline CDR1 is LGHDT and CDR2 YNNKEL (reference sequence). The V gene end was trimmed by 4 bases and the J gene end by 7 bases; junction bases not matched to a gene: 11.

This clone was counted a single time. The chain links TRBV23-1 to TRBJ1-5; tentative D call: TRBD1 (5 bases). TRBV23-1 carries the ORF label, with uncertain function. The CDR3 runs 15 residues. V lost 0 bases and J lost 2, with 8 bases in between. The CDR3 sequence: CASSQSGARNQPQHF. CDR3 in DNA: TGCGCCAGCAGTCAATCAGGGGCGCGCAATCAGCCCCAGCATTTT.

CDR3 bases: TGTGCCACCAGTGGGGACTCGGAGACCCAGTACTTC. Its protein is CATSGDSETQYF. J is TRBJ2-5 and V is TRBV24-1; D perhaps matches TRBD2 (6 bases). Trimming left V 5 bases short and J 5 bases short, with 8 bases between. The V gene's germline CDR1 is KGHDR and CDR2 SFDVKD. CDR3 size: 12 residues.

The chain has TRBV7-6 and TRBJ1-5; D may be TRBD1 (6 bases). This CDR3 is built from 15 residues. The V and J ends lost 5 bases and 6 bases respectively, with 17 bases between them. In germline, CDR1 is SGHVS, CDR2 FNYEAQ. The CDR3 DNA follows: TGTGCCAGCAGCCCAGGGCAGGGGAACCCTCAGCCCCAGCATTTT. Translation gives CASSPGQGNPQPQHF. Together with reference TRBV7-6 and TRBJ1-5, the CDR3 gives the full variable domain: GAGVSQSPRYKVTKRGQDVALRCDPISGHVSLYWYRQALGQGPEFLTYFNYEAQQDKSGLPNDRFSAERPEGSISTLTIQRTEQRDSAMYRCASSPGQGNPQPQHFGDGTRLSIL.

The chain recombines TRBV19 with TRBJ1-1; 7 nucleotides match TRBD1. V was clipped by 6 bases and J by 6 bases; unmatched bases: 7. CDR3 length: 13 amino acids. CDR1 and CDR2 from the germline V gene are LNHDA and SQIVND (reference sequence). CDR3 bases: TGTGCCAGTAGCCAGACAGGGTCTCCTGAAGCTTTCTTT. This codes for CASSQTGSPEAFF.

The chain carries TRBV14 and TRBJ2-7; 8 positions match TRBD1. Trimming removed 4 bases from V and 1 base from J; junction bases left unmatched: 3. In germline, CDR1 is SGHDN, CDR2 FVKESK. The CDR3 extends over 14 amino acids. The CDR3 is CASSPWDRSYEQYF. DNA for the CDR3: TGTGCCAGCAGCCCCTGGGACAGGTCCTACGAGCAGTACTTC.

The sample holds one count of this clone. The V and J genes are TRBV5-8 and TRBJ1-2; 7 nucleotides match TRBD1. Per germline, CDR1 SGHTS and CDR2 YDEGEE. The length of the CDR3 is 15 residues. Trimming took 10 bases from V and 0 from J; bases not matched to a gene: 12. The CDR3 region is CAGQRGLQTNYGYTF. CDR3 DNA: TGTGCCGGTCAAAGGGGGCTACAAACTAACTATGGCTACACCTTC.

Written as DNA, the CDR3 is TGTGCCAGTAGTTCGGGACAGGGGGGTGCCGGGGAGCTGTTTTTT. This sequence encodes CASSSGQGGAGELFF. The V call is TRBV19, the J call TRBJ2-2; TRBD1 matches at 11 bases. The germline V gene has CDR1 LNHDA and CDR2 SQIVND (reference sequence). J gave up 6 bases and V 5 bases, and 5 bases lay outside the gene matches. The CDR3 loop spans 15 amino acids.

The chain employs TRBV14 and TRBJ2-5, with TRBD1 matching over 11 bases. Germline lookup yields CDR1 SGHDN and CDR2 FVKESK. The CDR3 contains 15 residues. Trimming cost V 1 base and J 4 bases; bases outside gene matches: 2. The CDR3 nucleotides read TGTGCCAGCAGCCAAGGGACAGGGGGCCCAGAGACCCAGTACTTC. Encoded protein: CASSQGTGGPETQYF.

In its sample, this clone was seen once. The chain uses TRBV27 and TRBJ2-1, with unresolved D. CDR1 is MNHEY, CDR2 SMNVEV, per germline (reference sequence). This CDR3 comprises 16 residues. The germline V and J ends were trimmed by 7 bases and 6 bases, with 22 bases remaining between them. The CDR3 loop reads CASTLGYGSNPNEQFF. The CDR3 region has the DNA TGTGCCAGCACCCTAGGATATGGCAGCAACCCCAATGAGCAGTTCTTC.

This chain joins TRBV4-1 and TRBJ1-2; TRBD1 is a possible D gene (6 bases). V was clipped by 1 base and J by 2 bases, with 20 bases between them. The CDR3 consists of 18 residues. The V gene's germline CDR1 is MGHRA and CDR2 YSYEKL. The CDR3 loop reads CASSQVTAGVIRNYGYTF. The CDR3 DNA reads as TGCGCCAGCAGCCAAGTAACCGCAGGGGTAATTAGGAACTATGGCTACACCTTC.

This sequence joins TRBV7-6 and TRBJ2-1; perhaps TRBD2 as D (6 bases). The CDR3 has 15 amino acids. V was cut by 3 bases and J by 0 bases, with 9 bases left in between. The germline V gene encodes CDR1 SGHVS and CDR2 FNYEAQ. CDR3 nucleotide sequence: TGTGCCAGCAGCTTGGGGGGAGTCTCCTACAATGAGCAGTTCTTC. It is translated as CASSLGGVSYNEQFF.

This rearrangement joins TRBV2 to TRBJ2-5; D remains unclear. The germline V gene has CDR1 SNHLY and CDR2 FYNNEI. The CDR3 loop spans 12 amino acids. V lost 4 bases and J 5 bases, leaving 8 bases between the germline ends. For the CDR3, the DNA is TGTGCCAGCAGTGGTTCGTCGGAGACCCAGTACTTC. Protein sequence: CASSGSSETQYF. Full variable domain (rest looked up from reference TRBV2 and TRBJ2-5): EPEVTQTPSHQVTQMGQEVILRCVPISNHLYFYWYRQILGQKVEFLVSFYNNEISEKSEIFDDQFSVERPDGSNFTLKIRSTKLEDSAMYFCASSGSSETQYFGPGTRLLVL.

This clone was observed a handful of times. The chain uses TRBV27 and TRBJ1-5; 7 nucleotides match TRBD1. V was clipped by 3 bases and J by 5 bases; unmatched bases: 1. The CDR3 is 13 amino acids. Germline values: CDR1 MNHEY, CDR2 SMNVEV (reference sequence). In nucleotides, the CDR3 is TGTGCCAGCAGTTTGCAGGGGGATCAGCCCCAGCATTTT. Protein: CASSLQGDQPQHF.

This chain uses TRBV7-2 with TRBJ1-6; TRBD1 agrees at 7 bases. CDR3 length: 17 residues. V lost 1 base and J lost 15; bases outside the gene matches: 18. The germline V gene has CDR1 SGHTA and CDR2 FQGNSA. CDR3: CASSLEGDRARINNLHF. The CDR3 coding sequence is TGTGCCAGCAGCTTAGAGGGCGACAGGGCCCGAATTAATAACCTCCACTTT.

This chain connects TRBV5-6 to TRBJ1-1, with D unresolved. The germline gives CDR1 SGHDT, CDR2 YYEEEE. V lost 0 bases, J lost 3 bases, and 6 bases lay in between. The CDR3 is 13 residues long. This CDR3 is CASSLGSDTEAFF. DNA for the CDR3: TGTGCCAGCAGCTTGGGCAGTGACACTGAAGCTTTCTTT.

V and J are TRBV18 and TRBJ2-3, with 11 bases identical to TRBD2. V lost 6 bases to trimming and J lost 1 base; unmatched junction nucleotides: 3. Germline V CDR1 and CDR2: KGHSH, LQKENI. This CDR3 comprises 15 residues. The CDR3 DNA reads TGTGCCAGCTCCCAGGGACTAGCGGGCACAGATACGCAGTATTTT. This encodes CASSQGLAGTDTQYF.

CDR3 protein: CASSRGTGGEAFF. The CDR3 nucleotides read TGCGCCAGCAGCCGAGGGACAGGGGGCGAAGCTTTCTTT. This chain links TRBV5-1 with TRBJ1-1; TRBD1 agrees at 12 bases. This CDR3 contains 13 residues. Germline values: CDR1 SGHRS, CDR2 YFSETQ. With 4 bases clipped from V and 8 bases from J, the junction kept 3 bases outside the gene matches.